The 9 T cell receptor beta chains given below trace back to one sample, sequenced in a study of siplizumab effects on memory and regulatory T cells. The method was immunoSEQ multiplex PCR; TCRdb's version includes in-frame clones alone and lacks a portion of them. The sample has 87,000 or so clones; about 94% are singletons. The sequencing input was non-Treg CD4+ T cells sorted from blood. All receptors come from a human donor in good health.

The V call is TRBV15, the J call TRBJ1-2; no clear D. The CDR3 has 15 residues. The V and J ends lost 0 bases and 4 bases respectively, with 12 bases between them. From germline, CDR1 is LNHNV and CDR2 YYDKDF (reference sequence). The chain's CDR3 is CATSRDLKQPYGYTF. The CDR3 coding sequence is TGTGCCACCAGCAGAGATTTGAAACAGCCCTATGGCTACACCTTC.

There are a few counts of this clone. V usage is TRBV10-1 and J usage is TRBJ2-7; 12 nucleotides line up with TRBD2. V gave up 6 bases and J gave up 5 bases; unmatched junction bases: 8. Germline CDR1 WNHNN, CDR2 SYGVQD (reference sequence). The length of the CDR3 is 15 residues. The CDR3 DNA reads TGCGCCAGCAGGAAGACTAGCGGGGGTCTCGACGAGCAGTACTTC. This codes for CASRKTSGGLDEQYF.

The CDR3, as DNA: TGTGCCAGCAGTCGGGACAGAGGTAACACCATATATTTT. This gives the protein CASSRDRGNTIYF. This chain connects TRBV6-5 to TRBJ1-3, with TRBD1 matching over 7 bases. CDR3 size: 13 residues. Trimming cost V 5 bases and J 7 bases; bases outside gene matches: 5. Germline values: CDR1 MNHEY, CDR2 SVGAGI.

CDR3 sequence reads: CASSLSSQGNQPQHF. In nucleotides, the CDR3 is TGTGCCAGCAGTTTATCGTCCCAGGGTAATCAGCCCCAGCATTTT. V usage is TRBV27 and J usage is TRBJ1-5; D perhaps matches TRBD1 (5 bases). The CDR3 contains 15 residues. The V and J ends lost 0 bases and 4 bases respectively, with 10 bases between them. Germline lookup yields CDR1 MNHEY and CDR2 SMNVEV (reference sequence).

The rearrangement links TRBV6-6 to TRBJ1-5; the D is unclear. Trimming pared 6 bases from V and 6 bases from J, leaving 6 bases between. This CDR3 spans 11 amino acids. Germline CDR1 reads MNHNY; CDR2 reads SVGAGI (reference sequence). The CDR3: CASSTGQPQHF. For the CDR3, the DNA is TGTGCCAGCAGCACGGGTCAGCCCCAGCATTTT.

V is TRBV6-5 and J is TRBJ1-1; D might be TRBD1 (6 bases). The V and J ends lost 2 bases and 8 bases respectively, with 15 bases between them. This CDR3 region has 14 residues. CDR1 is MNHEY, CDR2 SVGAGI, per germline. The CDR3 DNA reads as TGTGCCAGCAGTTACAGGGGGGCGCGTTTAGAAGCTTTCTTT. Residues: CASSYRGARLEAFF.

V is TRBV5-6 and J is TRBJ1-1, with D unclear. CDR1 is SGHDT, CDR2 YYEEEE, per germline. V was pared by 2 bases and J by 8 bases, with 10 bases between. The CDR3 contains 12 residues. The CDR3 DNA sequence: TGTGCCAGCAGCTTTAGCCAGGCAGAAGCTTTCTTT. Translating gives CASSFSQAEAFF.

The chain carries TRBV6-1 and TRBJ1-4; possibly TRBD1 for D (5 bases). V was pared by 6 bases and J by 2 bases, with 10 bases between. Looked up from germline, CDR1 is MNHNS and CDR2 is SASEGT. The CDR3 has 14 residues. Here the CDR3 DNA reads TGTGCCAGCAGCCAGGGAATGACTAATGAAAAACTGTTTTTT. Translated, it gives CASSQGMTNEKLFF.

The chain carries TRBV6-5 and TRBJ1-2, with 7 bases matching TRBD1. The germline gives CDR1 MNHEY, CDR2 SVGAGI. Trimming at V came to 6 bases and at J to 7 bases, leaving 8 bases not matched to a gene. This CDR3 contains 13 residues. CDR3: CASRPGQVPGYTF. DNA for the CDR3: TGTGCCAGCAGACCTGGACAGGTGCCTGGCTACACCTTC.